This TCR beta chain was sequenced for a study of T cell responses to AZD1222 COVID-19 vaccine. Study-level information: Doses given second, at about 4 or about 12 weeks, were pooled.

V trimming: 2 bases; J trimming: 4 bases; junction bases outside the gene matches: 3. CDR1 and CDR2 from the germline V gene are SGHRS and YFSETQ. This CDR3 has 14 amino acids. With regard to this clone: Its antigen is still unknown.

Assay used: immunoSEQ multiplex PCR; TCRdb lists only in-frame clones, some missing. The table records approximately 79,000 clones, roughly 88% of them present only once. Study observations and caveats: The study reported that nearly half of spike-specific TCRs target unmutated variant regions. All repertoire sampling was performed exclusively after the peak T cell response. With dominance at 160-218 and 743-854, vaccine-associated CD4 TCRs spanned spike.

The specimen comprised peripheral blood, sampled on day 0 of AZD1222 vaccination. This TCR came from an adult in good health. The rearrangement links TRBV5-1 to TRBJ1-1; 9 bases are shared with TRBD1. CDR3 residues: CASSLQGAGTEAFF. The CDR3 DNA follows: TGCGCCAGCAGCTTACAGGGGGCTGGCACTGAAGCTTTCTTT.